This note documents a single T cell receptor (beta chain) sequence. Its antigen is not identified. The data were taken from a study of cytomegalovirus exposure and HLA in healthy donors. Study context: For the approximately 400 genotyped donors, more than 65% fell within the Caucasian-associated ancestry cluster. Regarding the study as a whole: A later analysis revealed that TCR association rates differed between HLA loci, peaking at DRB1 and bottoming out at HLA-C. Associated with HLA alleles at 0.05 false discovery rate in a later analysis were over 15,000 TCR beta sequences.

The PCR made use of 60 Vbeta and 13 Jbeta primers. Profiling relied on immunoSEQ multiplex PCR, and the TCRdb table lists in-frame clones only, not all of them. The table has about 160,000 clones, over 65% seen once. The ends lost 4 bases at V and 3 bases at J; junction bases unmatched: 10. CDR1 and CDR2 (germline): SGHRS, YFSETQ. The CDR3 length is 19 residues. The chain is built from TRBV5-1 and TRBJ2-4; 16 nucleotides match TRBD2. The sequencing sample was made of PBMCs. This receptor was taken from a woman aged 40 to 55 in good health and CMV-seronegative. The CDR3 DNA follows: TGCGCCAGCAGCGCCTTCCTCGGGACTAGCGGGGGGGTCAAAAACATTCAGTACTTC. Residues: CASSAFLGTSGGVKNIQYF.